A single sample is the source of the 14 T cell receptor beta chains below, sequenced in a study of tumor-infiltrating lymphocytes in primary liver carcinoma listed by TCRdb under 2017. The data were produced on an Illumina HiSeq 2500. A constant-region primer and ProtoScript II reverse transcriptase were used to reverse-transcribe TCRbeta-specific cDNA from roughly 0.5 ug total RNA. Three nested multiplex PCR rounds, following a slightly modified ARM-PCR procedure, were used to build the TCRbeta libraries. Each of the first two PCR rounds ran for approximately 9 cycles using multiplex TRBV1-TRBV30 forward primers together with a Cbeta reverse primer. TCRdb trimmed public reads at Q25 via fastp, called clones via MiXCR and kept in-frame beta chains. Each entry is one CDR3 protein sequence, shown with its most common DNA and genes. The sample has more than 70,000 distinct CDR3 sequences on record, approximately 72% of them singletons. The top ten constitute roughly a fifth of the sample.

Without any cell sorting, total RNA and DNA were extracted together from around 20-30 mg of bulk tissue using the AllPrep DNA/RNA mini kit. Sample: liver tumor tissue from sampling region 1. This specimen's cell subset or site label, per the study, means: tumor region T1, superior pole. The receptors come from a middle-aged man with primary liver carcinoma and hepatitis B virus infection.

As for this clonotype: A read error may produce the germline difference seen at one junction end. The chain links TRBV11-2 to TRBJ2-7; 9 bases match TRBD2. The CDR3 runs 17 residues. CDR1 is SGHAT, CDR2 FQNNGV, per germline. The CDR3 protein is CVSSQELAGSPFYEQYF. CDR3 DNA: TGTGTCAGCAGCCAGGAACTAGCGGGTTCCCCTTTCTACGAGCAGTATTTC. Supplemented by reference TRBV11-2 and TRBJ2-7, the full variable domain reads EAGVAQSPRYKIIEKRQSVAFWCNPISGHATLYWYQQILGQGPKLLIQFQNNGVVDDSQLPKDRFSAERLKGVDSTLKIQPAKLEDSAVYLCVSSQELAGSPFYEQYFGPGTRLTVT.

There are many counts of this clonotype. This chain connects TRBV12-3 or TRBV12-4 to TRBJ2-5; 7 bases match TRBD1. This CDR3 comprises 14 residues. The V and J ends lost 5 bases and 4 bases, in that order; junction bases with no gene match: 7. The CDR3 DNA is TGTGCCAGCAGTCCCTGGGACAGTGCAGAGACCCAGTACTTC. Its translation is CASSPWDSAETQYF.

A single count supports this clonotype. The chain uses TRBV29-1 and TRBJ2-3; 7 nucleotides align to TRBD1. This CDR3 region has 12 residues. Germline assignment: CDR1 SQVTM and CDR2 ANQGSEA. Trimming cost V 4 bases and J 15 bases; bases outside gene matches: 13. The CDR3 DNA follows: TGCAGCGTTGTCGGGACAGCAGATACGCCATATTTT. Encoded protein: CSVVGTADTPYF.

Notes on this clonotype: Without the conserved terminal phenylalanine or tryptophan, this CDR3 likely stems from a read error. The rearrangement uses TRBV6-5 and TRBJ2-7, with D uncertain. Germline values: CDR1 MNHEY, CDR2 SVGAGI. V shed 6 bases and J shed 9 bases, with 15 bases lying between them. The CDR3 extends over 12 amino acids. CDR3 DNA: TGTGCCAGCAGCTCCGAGGTTGGTCGGCAGTACATC. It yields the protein CASSSEVGRQYI.

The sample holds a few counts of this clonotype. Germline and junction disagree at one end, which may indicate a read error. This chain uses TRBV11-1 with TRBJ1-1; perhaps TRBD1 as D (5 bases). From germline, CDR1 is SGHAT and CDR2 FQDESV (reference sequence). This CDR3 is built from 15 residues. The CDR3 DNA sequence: TGTGCCTCCAGCCTTCAGACAGCAGAGAACACTGGAGCTTTCTTT. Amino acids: CASSLQTAENTGAFF.

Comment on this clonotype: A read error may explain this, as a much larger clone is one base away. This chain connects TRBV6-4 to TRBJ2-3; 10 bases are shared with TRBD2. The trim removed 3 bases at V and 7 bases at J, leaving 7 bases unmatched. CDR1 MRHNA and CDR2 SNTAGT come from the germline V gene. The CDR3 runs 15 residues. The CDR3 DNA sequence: TGTGCCAGCAGTGAGGGGGCTAGCGGGGGAAATACGCAGTATTTT. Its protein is CASSEGASGGNTQYF.

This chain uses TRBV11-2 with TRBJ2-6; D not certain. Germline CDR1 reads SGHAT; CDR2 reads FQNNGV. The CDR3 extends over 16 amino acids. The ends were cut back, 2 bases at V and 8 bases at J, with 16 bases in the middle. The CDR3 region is CASSLFGPSRTNVLTF. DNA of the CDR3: TGTGCCAGCAGCTTATTCGGCCCCTCGCGGACCAACGTCCTGACTTTC.

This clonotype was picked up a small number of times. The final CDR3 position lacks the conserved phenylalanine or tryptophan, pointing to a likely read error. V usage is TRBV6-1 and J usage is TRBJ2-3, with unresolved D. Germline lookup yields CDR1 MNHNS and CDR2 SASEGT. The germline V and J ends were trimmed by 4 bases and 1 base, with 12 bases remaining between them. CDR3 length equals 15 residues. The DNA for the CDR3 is TGTGCCAGCAGTGTCTATTTGTTTGGCACAGATACGCAGTATTCT. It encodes CASSVYLFGTDTQYS.

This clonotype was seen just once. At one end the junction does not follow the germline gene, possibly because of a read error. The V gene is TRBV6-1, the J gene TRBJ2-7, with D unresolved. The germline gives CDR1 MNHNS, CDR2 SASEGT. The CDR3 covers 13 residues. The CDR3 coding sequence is TGTGCCGGCAGTAAATGGGTTTTCTACGAGCAGCACTTC. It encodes CAGSKWVFYEQHF.

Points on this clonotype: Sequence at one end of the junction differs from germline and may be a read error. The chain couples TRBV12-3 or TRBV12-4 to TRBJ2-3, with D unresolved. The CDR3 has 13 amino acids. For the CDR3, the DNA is TGTGCCGGCAGCCTTCAGGTGGCAAATACGCAGTATTTT. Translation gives CAGSLQVANTQYF.

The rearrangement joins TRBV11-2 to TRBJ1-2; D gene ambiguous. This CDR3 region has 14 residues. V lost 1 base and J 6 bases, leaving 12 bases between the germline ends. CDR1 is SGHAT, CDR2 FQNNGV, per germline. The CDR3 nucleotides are TGTGCCAGCAGCTTAGTTGGGGAGGGCGATGGCTACACCTTC. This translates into CASSLVGEGDGYTF.

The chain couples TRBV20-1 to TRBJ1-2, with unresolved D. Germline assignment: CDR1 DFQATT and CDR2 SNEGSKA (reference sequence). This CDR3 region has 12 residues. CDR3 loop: CRAGHRRHVYTF. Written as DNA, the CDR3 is TGCAGGGCGGGCCATCGAAGGCATGTCTACACCTTC.

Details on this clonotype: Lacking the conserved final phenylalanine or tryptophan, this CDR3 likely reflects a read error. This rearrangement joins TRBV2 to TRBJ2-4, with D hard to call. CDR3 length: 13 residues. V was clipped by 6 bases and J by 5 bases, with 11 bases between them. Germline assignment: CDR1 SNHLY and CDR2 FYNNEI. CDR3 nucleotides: TGTGCCAGCAGACCGACATGGGAAAACATTCAGTACCTC. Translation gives CASRPTWENIQYL.

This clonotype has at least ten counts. The CDR3 reads CASSLAQDPSYNEQFF. In nucleotides, the CDR3 is TGTGCCAGCAGCTTAGCCCAGGACCCCTCCTACAATGAGCAGTTCTTC. The chain links TRBV7-2 to TRBJ2-1; D remains ambiguous. The CDR3 length is 16 residues. Trimming stripped 0 bases from V and 0 bases from J, with 9 bases between. The germline V gene has CDR1 SGHTA and CDR2 FQGNSA.